This passage covers 9 T cell receptor beta chains from one sample sequenced in a study of spatial heterogeneity in lung cancer. Stated time point: sample taken at primary tumor resection. Frozen PBMC, nontumor lung or tumor provided whole RNA, which was sequenced unsorted. One entry per CDR3 protein results from TCRdb running MiXCR on the 5' RACE reads. The table includes about 3,800 distinct CDR3 sequences, less than 10% detected once. This sample comprised PBMCs, obtained at surgery. The origin of the receptors is a female donor with early-stage non-small cell lung cancer.

In this sample, this clonotype is medium-sized (0.01 to 0.1%). The V gene is TRBV28, the J gene TRBJ2-1; D not certain. Germline assignment: CDR1 MDHEN and CDR2 SYDVKM. This CDR3 is 11 amino acids long. V was clipped by 4 bases and J by 5 bases, with 3 bases between them. The CDR3 nucleotides read TGTGCCAGCAGTTCCCACAATGAGCAGTTCTTC. It codes for CASSSHNEQFF.

This clonotype was seen repeatedly, ten times or more. The rearrangement uses TRBV11-2 and TRBJ2-5; unclear D gene. CDR3 size: 15 residues. Germline V lookup: CDR1 SGHAT, CDR2 FQNNGV. V was shortened by 0 bases and J by 4 bases, with 12 bases between the two germline ends. The CDR3 region is CASSLEGPTRETQYF. CDR3 DNA sequence: TGTGCCAGCAGCTTAGAAGGACCCACACGAGAGACCCAGTACTTC.

In this sample, this clonotype turned up a few times. The rearrangement links TRBV10-3 to TRBJ1-4, with D unresolved. CDR1 and CDR2 from the germline V gene are ENHRY and SYGVKD. The CDR3 is 13 residues long. With 4 bases removed from V and 1 base from J, the gap between germline ends came to 4 bases. This CDR3 is CAISGGTNEKLFF. The CDR3 nucleotides are TGTGCCATCAGTGGAGGAACTAATGAAAAACTGTTTTTT.

This clonotype was counted ten times or more. This chain connects TRBV18 to TRBJ2-2; D unresolved. The CDR3 runs to 13 residues. The germline V gene has CDR1 KGHSH and CDR2 LQKENI. V was pared by 2 bases and J by 5 bases, with 6 bases between. The CDR3 region has the DNA TGTGCCAGCTCACCAGACCGTACCGGGGAGCTGTTTTTT. Amino acids: CASSPDRTGELFF.

In its sample, this clonotype was seen many times. V and J are TRBV29-1 and TRBJ1-3, with no clear D. With 7 bases removed from V and 0 bases from J, the gap between germline ends came to 13 bases. The CDR3 has 14 residues. Germline V gives CDR1 SQVTM, CDR2 ANQGSEA. The CDR3 DNA reads TGCAGCGCCTTAGACCCATTCTCTGGAAACACCATATATTTT. Its translation is CSALDPFSGNTIYF.

Ten or more counts support this clonotype. The chain couples TRBV18 to TRBJ1-2; perhaps TRBD1 as D (5 bases). The CDR3 has 17 amino acids. Germline CDR1 is KGHSH and CDR2 is LQKENI. The V gene lost 2 bases and the J gene lost 1 base, with 17 bases spanning the gap. Here the CDR3 DNA reads TGTGCCAGCTCACCAGCAGGGACCAAACAATATAACTATGGCTACACCTTC. Translating gives CASSPAGTKQYNYGYTF.

By share, this clonotype ranks as medium-sized. The chain joins TRBV5-1 to TRBJ1-5, with 7 positions matching TRBD1. Trimming at V came to 0 bases and at J to 6 bases, leaving 3 bases not matched to a gene. From germline, CDR1 is SGHRS and CDR2 YFSETQ. This CDR3 region has 14 residues. CDR3 region: CASSLGEGAQPQHF. The DNA for the CDR3 is TGCGCCAGCAGCTTGGGGGAGGGGGCTCAGCCCCAGCATTTT.

By sample share, this clonotype is medium-sized. At one of its ends the junction is not consistent with the germline gene, which may arise from a read error. The chain links TRBV7-6 to TRBJ1-1; D may be TRBD1 (6 bases). This CDR3 contains 15 residues. The germline V gene has CDR1 SGHVS and CDR2 FNYEAQ. Here the CDR3 DNA reads TGTGCCAGCACCTTAGGCGGGGACATGAACACTGAAGCTTTCTTT. Translation: CASTLGGDMNTEAFF.

This clonotype has ten or more counts. This chain connects TRBV11-3 to TRBJ2-7, with 8 bases lining up with TRBD1. This CDR3 region has 13 residues. V trimming: 5 bases; J trimming: 5 bases; junction bases outside the gene matches: 5. Germline values: CDR1 SGHNT, CDR2 YENEEA. CDR3 nucleotide sequence: TGTGCCAGCAGCCCGCCGACAGGGGACGAGCAGTACTTC. Protein product: CASSPPTGDEQYF.